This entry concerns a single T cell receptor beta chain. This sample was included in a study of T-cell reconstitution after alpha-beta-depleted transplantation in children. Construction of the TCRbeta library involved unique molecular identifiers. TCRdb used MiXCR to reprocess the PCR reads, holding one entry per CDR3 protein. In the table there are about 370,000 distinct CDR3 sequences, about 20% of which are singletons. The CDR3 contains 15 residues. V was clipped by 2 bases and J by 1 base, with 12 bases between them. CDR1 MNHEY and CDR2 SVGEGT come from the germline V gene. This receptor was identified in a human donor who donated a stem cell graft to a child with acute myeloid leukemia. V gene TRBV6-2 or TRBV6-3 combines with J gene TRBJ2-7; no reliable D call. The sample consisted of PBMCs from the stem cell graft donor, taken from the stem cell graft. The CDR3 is CASSYLRRPSYEQYF. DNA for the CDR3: TGTGCCAGCAGTTACCTAAGACGACCATCCTACGAGCAGTACTTC.